This T cell receptor beta chain was retrieved from a study of cytomegalovirus exposure and HLA in healthy donors. Method: immunoSEQ multiplex PCR; TCRdb's copy keeps in-frame clones and lacks some. The repertoire holds some 170,000 clones, with around 82% as singletons. From germline, CDR1 is SGHRS and CDR2 YFSETQ. The CDR3 loop spans 15 amino acids. Unmatched junction bases numbered 4, after V lost 0 bases and J lost 8 bases. The TCR comes from a man aged 25 to 45 in good health and CMV-seropositive. The sequencing input was PBMCs. The V gene is TRBV5-1, the J gene TRBJ1-4, with 10 bases fitting TRBD1. CDR3: CASSLGPGQGEKLFF. In nucleotides, the CDR3 is TGCGCCAGCAGCTTGGGTCCGGGACAGGGGGAAAAACTGTTTTTT.